The 17 T cell receptor beta chains below all came from one sample that was sequenced in a study of T-cell reconstitution after alpha-beta-depleted transplantation in children (dated by TCRdb to 2016 to 2017). This specimen's treatment or condition label, per the study, means: allogeneic hematopoietic cell transplantation with graft depleted of TCRalphabeta T cells and CD19 B cells. The receptor library was made with PCR. Sequencing used an Illumina HiSeq 2500. TCR libraries were prepared with molecular barcoding, using unique molecular identifiers to normalize TCRbeta repertoire quantification. Using fastp at Q25 and MiXCR, TCRdb reprocessed the public reads and kept productive beta chains. Entries that share a CDR3 protein sequence are merged under the most common genes and DNA. The sample table records 190,000 or so distinct CDR3 sequences; approximately 6.8% of these occur just once. About 4.4% of the sample is in the top ten clones.

Sequencing was performed on PBMCs, taken before TCRalphabeta/CD19-depleted stem cell transplant. Receptors originate from a girl less than two years old with combined immunodeficiency, due to receive a stem cell transplant.

This clonotype has a count of ten or more. J is TRBJ2-2 and V is TRBV12-3 or TRBV12-4, with D possibly TRBD1 on 5 matching bases. V was pared by 6 bases and J by 9 bases, with 20 bases between. The CDR3 loop spans 15 amino acids. The CDR3 loop reads CASSATREWKRELFF. The CDR3 nucleotides read TGTGCCAGCAGCGCCACCAGGGAATGGAAGCGGGAGCTGTTTTTT.

This clonotype was seen ten or more times. The chain joins TRBV7-9 to TRBJ1-1; TRBD1 agrees at 8 bases. Per germline, CDR1 SEHNR and CDR2 FQNEAQ (reference sequence). The CDR3 runs to 13 residues. After removal of 7 bases from V and 4 bases from J, the junction contained 5 bases not matched to a gene. The CDR3 protein is CASKTGASTEAFF. The CDR3 region has the DNA TGTGCCAGCAAGACAGGGGCCAGCACTGAAGCTTTCTTT.

The table lists this clonotype with many counts. The chain employs TRBV10-3 and TRBJ2-7, with 7 nucleotides matching TRBD2. Germline V CDR1 and CDR2: ENHRY, SYGVKD. This CDR3 region has 14 residues. V dropped 4 bases and J dropped 5; count of bases not matched to a gene: 8. CDR3 DNA sequence: TGTGCCATCAGTGCGATTGCGGGAGAAAACGAGCAGTACTTC. The encoded protein is CAISAIAGENEQYF.

The chain has TRBV7-9 and TRBJ1-4; D is uncertain. Germline lookup yields CDR1 SEHNR and CDR2 FQNEAQ (reference sequence). V was trimmed by 1 base and J by 5 bases, leaving 5 bases between them. The CDR3 has 13 amino acids. The CDR3 reads CASSLVGNEKLFF. In nucleotides, the CDR3 is TGTGCCAGCAGCTTAGTGGGGAATGAAAAACTGTTTTTT.

This clonotype appeared many times. The genes are TRBV24-1 and TRBJ1-1; the D gene is possibly TRBD1 (6 bases). The CDR3 is made up of 14 amino acids. Germline V lookup: CDR1 KGHDR, CDR2 SFDVKD. With 9 bases removed from V and 5 bases from J, the gap between germline ends came to 18 bases. The DNA for the CDR3 is TGTGCCACCCGCGCCCGGGGGGCGCGAACTGAAGCTTTCTTT. Translation gives CATRARGARTEAFF.

This clonotype was seen ten or more times. The V and J genes are TRBV20-1 and TRBJ2-7; the match to TRBD2 covers 8 bases. The CDR3 is made up of 16 amino acids. V lost 2 bases, J lost 3 bases, and 12 bases stayed unmatched. The germline gives CDR1 DFQATT, CDR2 SNEGSKA (reference sequence). The CDR3 DNA sequence: TGCAGTGCTAGACCACGAAGGGGCGGGGGGCTCTACGAGCAGTACTTC. Translation gives CSARPRRGGGLYEQYF.

This clonotype has at least ten counts. This sequence joins TRBV9 and TRBJ2-7, with D unclear. The V end lost 0 bases, the J end lost 2 bases, and 9 bases lay between the germline ends. The CDR3 is 14 residues long. Germline CDR1 is SGDLS and CDR2 is YYNGEE. The CDR3 coding sequence is TGTGCCAGCAGCGTAGCCTCGCTCGCCTACGAGCAGTACTTC. Translating gives CASSVASLAYEQYF.

This clonotype was recorded at least ten times. The chain recombines TRBV4-3 with TRBJ1-5; D uncertain. The V and J ends lost 0 bases and 9 bases respectively, with 15 bases between them. In germline, CDR1 is LGHNA, CDR2 YSLEER. The CDR3 contains 15 residues. The CDR3 here is CASSQDRGLGGPQHF. The DNA for the CDR3 is TGCGCCAGCAGCCAAGATAGAGGTTTAGGAGGGCCCCAGCATTTT.

This clonotype occurred many times. The V gene is TRBV12-3 or TRBV12-4, the J gene TRBJ2-1, with D maybe TRBD2 (5 bases). Deletions cut 7 bases from V and 6 bases from J, with 10 bases between. The CDR3 runs to 12 residues. CDR3: CASMPGGNEQFF. As DNA, the CDR3 is TGTGCCAGCATGCCAGGAGGCAATGAGCAGTTCTTC.

This clonotype showed up many times. This chain uses TRBV20-1 with TRBJ2-7, with D perhaps given as TRBD1 or TRBD2 (5 bases each). The CDR3 sequence is 14 residues long. The germline V gene encodes CDR1 DFQATT and CDR2 SNEGSKA (reference sequence). Trimming cost V 1 base and J 3 bases, with 13 bases left between them. The CDR3 DNA follows: TGCAGTGCTAGAGGGGGCAGGGAGATCTACGAGCAGTACTTC. This sequence encodes CSARGGREIYEQYF.

This clonotype came up many times. The chain links TRBV7-9 to TRBJ2-1; D is perhaps TRBD2 (5 bases). Germline loops: CDR1 SEHNR, CDR2 FQNEAQ (reference sequence). The CDR3 is 15 amino acids. Trimming cost V 5 bases and J 8 bases, with 19 bases left between them. CDR3 DNA sequence: TGTGCCAGCAGCCGATCGGGGTCAGTGCAGTATGAGCAGTTCTTC. Its translation: CASSRSGSVQYEQFF.

At least ten counts were recorded for this clonotype. The chain recombines TRBV4-1 with TRBJ2-5; D gene unclear. Germline V gives CDR1 MGHRA, CDR2 YSYEKL. CDR3 length equals 15 residues. V shed 1 base and J shed 0 bases, with 9 bases lying between them. CDR3 sequence: CASSQVGPHQETQYF. The CDR3 DNA follows: TGCGCCAGCAGCCAAGTCGGACCTCACCAAGAGACCCAGTACTTC.

This clonotype showed up just once. A read error may explain this, as a much larger clone is one base away. The CDR3 does not end in the conserved phenylalanine or tryptophan, so this is likely a read error. This chain connects TRBV6-1 to TRBJ1-1, with D unclear. The CDR3 spans 14 residues. V was trimmed by 6 bases and J by 1 base, leaving 12 bases between them. CDR1 is MNHNS and CDR2 is SASEGT in the germline V gene. The CDR3 region is CASSHSPRNTEAFC. The CDR3 DNA reads as TGTGCCAGCAGCCACAGCCCCAGGAACACTGAAGCTTTCTGT.

This clonotype was seen at least ten times. The gene calls are TRBV29-1 and TRBJ1-1; 7 nucleotides line up with TRBD1. This CDR3 is built from 12 residues. Losses at the gene ends were 1 base for V and 6 bases for J; bases not matched to a gene: 2. CDR1 is SQVTM, CDR2 ANQGSEA, per germline. Here the CDR3 DNA reads TGCAGCGTTGAAGTAGGGGGCGCTGAAGCTTTCTTT. As protein: CSVEVGGAEAFF.

This clonotype was counted ten times or more. CDR3 nucleotide sequence: TGTGCCAGCAGGACCTCGGGACAGTGGGCCTACGAGCAGTACTTC. Encoded protein: CASRTSGQWAYEQYF. V is TRBV6-6 and J is TRBJ2-7, with 7 nucleotides matching TRBD1. V lost 6 bases and J lost 2; bases outside the gene matches: 10. CDR1 is MNHNY, CDR2 SVGAGI, per germline (reference sequence). The CDR3 sequence is 15 residues long.

This clonotype occurred many times. The chain employs TRBV6-9 and TRBJ1-4; TRBD1 is a possible D gene (5 bases). The CDR3 covers 16 residues. V was trimmed by 2 bases and J by 0 bases, leaving 10 bases between them. Looked up from germline, CDR1 is MNHGY and CDR2 is SVAAGI. CDR3 nucleotide sequence: TGTGCCAGCAGTTATCCGCTAGGGGCAACTAATGAAAAACTGTTTTTT. This translates into CASSYPLGATNEKLFF.

At least ten counts were recorded for this clonotype. V is TRBV3-1 and J is TRBJ2-5; tentative D call: TRBD2 (5 bases). V was clipped by 4 bases and J by 5 bases, with 14 bases between them. CDR1 is LGHDT and CDR2 is YNNKEL in the germline V gene (reference sequence). The CDR3 runs 14 residues. CDR3 in DNA: TGTGCCAGCAGCCCAAGGAGGAGCCGGGAGACCCAGTACTTC. Translated: CASSPRRSRETQYF.